Presented here are 14 T cell receptor beta chains from one specimen sequenced in a study of T cell changes during pregnancy in multiple sclerosis. Generated by immunoSEQ multiplex PCR, the TCRdb table keeps only in-frame clones and is missing some. The sample contains around 62,000 clones, less than 95% of which appear only once. Specimen: peripheral blood, collected in the second trimester of pregnancy. The receptors shown here come from a female donor in good health, enrolled as a control in a pregnancy study.

The rearrangement uses TRBV5-1 and TRBJ1-5; D perhaps matches TRBD1 (5 bases). The CDR3 sequence is 13 residues long. In germline, CDR1 is SGHRS, CDR2 YFSETQ. V shed 5 bases and J shed 6 bases, with 12 bases lying between them. The CDR3 nucleotides are TGCGCCAGCAGAGGGGAGGGCGGTCAGCCCCAGCATTTT. Translating it yields CASRGEGGQPQHF.

V usage is TRBV6-5 and J usage is TRBJ1-1; the D gene is possibly TRBD1 (6 bases). The CDR3 spans 14 residues. Trimming took off 2 bases at V and 4 bases at J, with 11 bases between the two ends. Germline V gives CDR1 MNHEY, CDR2 SVGAGI. The CDR3 DNA follows: TGTGCCAGCAGTTACAGGCAGGGGATCACTGAAGCTTTCTTT. Residues: CASSYRQGITEAFF.

CDR3 nucleotide sequence: TGTGCCTGGAGTGGAAGGAGAGACACTGAAGCTTTCTTT. Its protein is CAWSGRRDTEAFF. J is TRBJ1-1 and V is TRBV30; D gene unclear. CDR3 length equals 13 residues. CDR1 and CDR2 (germline): GTSNPN, SVGIG (reference sequence). Trimming stripped 1 base from V and 3 bases from J, with 9 bases between.

The V call is TRBV7-2, the J call TRBJ1-2, with D tentatively TRBD1 (6 bases). The CDR3 has 14 residues. The germline gives CDR1 SGHTA, CDR2 FQGNSA. V was cut by 5 bases and J by 3 bases, with 13 bases left in between. CDR3: CASSLPTGDYGYTF. The CDR3 bases are TGTGCCAGCAGCCTCCCGACAGGTGACTATGGCTACACCTTC. Full variable domain (outside the CDR3, taken from reference TRBV7-2 and TRBJ1-2): GAGVSQSPSNKVTEKGKDVELRCDPISGHTALYWYRQSLGQGLEFLIYFQGNSAPDKSGLPSDRFSAERTGGSVSTLTIQRTQQEDSAVYLCASSLPTGDYGYTFGSGTRLTVV.

The chain couples TRBV5-1 to TRBJ1-4; D call uncertain. This CDR3 contains 15 residues. Trimming left V 1 base short and J 0 bases short, with 7 bases between. Looked up from germline, CDR1 is SGHRS and CDR2 is YFSETQ. CDR3 coding DNA: TGCGCCAGCAGCTTGTTCCGAGCAACTAATGAAAAACTGTTTTTT. Residues: CASSLFRATNEKLFF.

The chain joins TRBV19 to TRBJ2-1, with 8 bases identical to TRBD1. The CDR3 runs to 16 residues. From germline, CDR1 is LNHDA and CDR2 SQIVND (reference sequence). V shed 1 base, J shed 7 bases, and the junction held 9 bases outside the gene matches. The CDR3 nucleotides read TGTGCCAGTAGTATAGTTCAGGGGGCCGGTTTGAATGAGCAGTTCTTC. It codes for CASSIVQGAGLNEQFF. Full variable domain (remainder filled in from reference TRBV19 and TRBJ2-1): DGGITQSPKYLFRKEGQNVTLSCEQNLNHDAMYWYRQDPGQGLRLIYYSQIVNDFQKGDIAEGYSVSREKKESFPLTVTSAQKNPTAFYLCASSIVQGAGLNEQFFGPGTRLTVL.

This clone has a single count. The chain joins TRBV13 to TRBJ1-3, with unresolved D. Between the trimmed V and J ends, which lost 1 base and 0 bases, there was a span of 4 bases. The V gene's germline CDR1 is PRHDT and CDR2 FYEKMQ (reference sequence). The CDR3 consists of 14 residues. The CDR3 DNA is TGTGCCAGCAGCTTAGAAGCCTCTGGAAACACCATATATTTT. Protein: CASSLEASGNTIYF.

The CDR3 is CASSLTGAYGYTF. The CDR3 DNA follows: TGTGCCAGCAGCTTAACAGGGGCCTATGGCTACACCTTC. This chain links TRBV27 with TRBJ1-2; TRBD1 matches at 7 bases. The CDR3 has 13 residues. Germline CDR1 reads MNHEY; CDR2 reads SMNVEV (reference sequence). Trimming at V came to 6 bases and at J to 4 bases, leaving 5 bases not matched to a gene.

CDR3 protein: CASARLSSGNTIYF. CDR3 DNA: TGTGCCAGCGCCAGGCTTAGCTCTGGAAACACCATATATTTT. V usage is TRBV28 and J usage is TRBJ1-3; D remains unclear. The V gene's germline CDR1 is MDHEN and CDR2 SYDVKM. Deletions cut 8 bases from V and 0 bases from J, with 11 bases between. The CDR3 loop spans 14 amino acids.

The rearrangement links TRBV14 to TRBJ1-2, with D hard to call. CDR1 SGHDN and CDR2 FVKESK come from the germline V gene. The CDR3 covers 14 residues. The V gene lost 1 base and the J gene lost 5 bases, with 11 bases spanning the gap. This CDR3 reads CASSQGIGEYGYTF. The CDR3 DNA is TGTGCCAGCAGCCAAGGGATAGGAGAATATGGCTACACCTTC.

The chain links TRBV11-2 to TRBJ2-1; no reliable D call. The CDR3 is 13 amino acids. Germline CDR1 and CDR2: SGHAT and FQNNGV. Deletions cut 0 bases from V and 12 bases from J, with 12 bases between. The CDR3 reads CASSLESSAGQFF. The CDR3 region has the DNA TGTGCCAGCAGCTTAGAATCATCGGCAGGGCAGTTCTTC.

This chain links TRBV18 with TRBJ1-5; tentative D call: TRBD1 (5 bases). V lost 7 bases and J 6 bases, leaving 10 bases between the germline ends. Germline lookup yields CDR1 KGHSH and CDR2 LQKENI. CDR3 length: 12 residues. The CDR3 coding sequence is TGTGCCAGCTGGGGGGAAGGTCAGCCCCAGCATTTT. It yields the protein CASWGEGQPQHF.

The chain employs TRBV5-4 and TRBJ2-5, with D possibly TRBD2 on 6 matching bases. The CDR3 is 13 residues long. Germline V gives CDR1 SGHNT, CDR2 YYREEE (reference sequence). Trimming stripped 4 bases from V and 4 bases from J, with 11 bases between. The CDR3 DNA follows: TGTGCCAGCAGCCTGGACTACCCAGAGACCCAGTACTTC. This codes for CASSLDYPETQYF.

This chain uses TRBV5-1 with TRBJ2-3, with 9 bases matching TRBD1. Germline values: CDR1 SGHRS, CDR2 YFSETQ. There are 16 residues in the CDR3. J was trimmed by 2 bases and V by 4 bases; bases with no gene match: 8. CDR3 nucleotides: TGCGCCAGCAGCAAAGGACAGGGGCAATTCACAGATACGCAGTATTTT. Protein sequence: CASSKGQGQFTDTQYF.